Below are 27 T cell receptor beta chains sequenced from a single sample in a study of blood T cell repertoires in COVID-19. Sequencing used immunoSEQ multiplex PCR; TCRdb keeps in-frame clones, though not all of them. The sample gives a few hundred thousand clones, around 91% of which show up once; about 1% is in the top ten. Sequencing input: PBMCs or T cells enriched from blood (not recorded which). These TCRs come from a young man who had recovered from COVID-19.

This clone was counted only a few times. The chain carries TRBV27 and TRBJ1-2, with a weak D call TRBD1 (6 bases). This CDR3 has 14 amino acids. Per germline, CDR1 MNHEY and CDR2 SMNVEV (reference sequence). Deletions cut 5 bases from V and 5 bases from J, with 15 bases between. CDR3 loop: CASSPRGGPYGYTF. CDR3 DNA sequence: TGTGCCAGCAGTCCCAGGGGTGGCCCTTATGGCTACACCTTC.

The chain carries TRBV6-2 or TRBV6-3 and TRBJ2-7; 7 positions agree with TRBD1. The germline gives CDR1 MNHEY, CDR2 SVGEGT. The CDR3 runs 14 residues. V dropped 4 bases and J dropped 1; count of bases not matched to a gene: 4. CDR3: CASSLTGASYEQYF. CDR3 nucleotide sequence: TGTGCCAGCAGTTTAACAGGGGCGTCCTACGAGCAGTACTTC.

The V gene is TRBV5-1, the J gene TRBJ1-2, with D possibly matching TRBD1 (5 bases). Germline values: CDR1 SGHRS, CDR2 YFSETQ. The CDR3 spans 15 residues. Trimming cost V 0 bases and J 4 bases, with 13 bases left between them. The chain's CDR3 is CASSLAMGRVYGYTF. CDR3 DNA sequence: TGCGCCAGCAGCTTGGCAATGGGGCGCGTCTATGGCTACACCTTC.

The chain couples TRBV29-1 to TRBJ2-5; possible D gene TRBD2, 7 bases. Per the germline V gene, CDR1 is SQVTM and CDR2 is ANQGSEA. The V gene lost 3 bases and the J gene lost 4 bases, with 15 bases spanning the gap. The CDR3 is made up of 14 amino acids. The CDR3 nucleotides are TGCAGCGTTGACTACGTAGGGGGGGGAGAGACCCAGTACTTC. Protein: CSVDYVGGGETQYF.

The CDR3: CSASLYRDSYEQYF. In DNA form, the CDR3 reads TGCAGTGCTAGTCTTTACCGGGACTCCTACGAGCAGTACTTC. The gene calls are TRBV20-1 and TRBJ2-7; D is possibly TRBD2 (5 bases). The V and J ends lost 3 bases and 0 bases respectively, with 12 bases between them. Germline V CDR1 and CDR2: DFQATT, SNEGSKA (reference sequence). The CDR3 length is 14 residues.

The chain combines TRBV11-2 with TRBJ1-2; 9 bases are a match to TRBD1. V lost 8 bases, J lost 5 bases, and 12 bases stayed unmatched. The CDR3 has 15 residues. Germline-derived CDR1 and CDR2 are SGHAT and FQNNGV. The CDR3 sequence is CASGRSGTGSYGYTF. CDR3 DNA sequence: TGTGCCAGCGGGAGATCCGGGACAGGGTCTTATGGCTACACCTTC.

This clone appeared once. V gene TRBV11-2 combines with J gene TRBJ1-2; D is unclear. There are 12 residues in the CDR3. V was trimmed by 1 base and J by 5 bases, leaving 5 bases between them. Germline CDR1 SGHAT, CDR2 FQNNGV. The CDR3 sequence is CASSLVPYGYTF. CDR3 in DNA: TGTGCCAGCAGCTTAGTTCCGTATGGCTACACCTTC.

V and J are TRBV6-5 and TRBJ1-2; D not certain. CDR1 MNHEY and CDR2 SVGAGI come from the germline V gene. Deletions cut 0 bases from V and 8 bases from J, with 10 bases between. This CDR3 contains 13 residues. The CDR3 region is CASSYSRVSGYTF. In DNA form, the CDR3 reads TGTGCCAGCAGTTACTCTCGGGTTAGCGGCTACACCTTC.

V is TRBV11-2 and J is TRBJ2-5; a possible D gene is TRBD1 (5 bases). Deletions cut 1 base from V and 5 bases from J, with 11 bases between. The CDR3 contains 14 residues. Germline-derived CDR1 and CDR2 are SGHAT and FQNNGV. The DNA of the CDR3 is TGTGCCAGCAGCTTAGGGCCAGGGCGGGAGACCCAGTACTTC. It is translated as CASSLGPGRETQYF.

Here the CDR3 DNA reads TGTGCCAGCCGCAGAGCCGGACAGAACACCGGGGAGCTGTTTTTT. Translating gives CASRRAGQNTGELFF. This chain joins TRBV7-9 and TRBJ2-2; TRBD1 might be the D (5 bases). This CDR3 is 15 amino acids long. The ends were cut back, 8 bases at V and 1 base at J, with 14 bases in the middle. Per the germline V gene, CDR1 is SEHNR and CDR2 is FQNEAQ (reference sequence).

The gene calls are TRBV7-3 and TRBJ2-2; 9 bases align to TRBD1. With 5 bases clipped from V and 7 bases from J, the junction kept 11 bases outside the gene matches. The germline V gene has CDR1 SGHTA and CDR2 FQGTGA. CDR3 length: 16 residues. The CDR3 is CASSPIGTGKGGELFF. CDR3 bases: TGTGCCAGCAGCCCCATAGGGACAGGGAAGGGCGGGGAGCTGTTTTTT.

The J gene is TRBJ2-1, the V gene TRBV2, with 7 bases lining up with TRBD2. The CDR3 extends over 15 amino acids. Germline CDR1 SNHLY, CDR2 FYNNEI. With V trimmed by 6 bases and J by 0 bases, 5 bases remained unmatched. In DNA form, the CDR3 reads TGTGCCAGCAGAGAGCGGGGAGGCTCCTACAATGAGCAGTTCTTC. It codes for CASRERGGSYNEQFF.

This chain joins TRBV5-8 and TRBJ2-1, with 9 bases matching TRBD2. Germline V gives CDR1 SGHTS, CDR2 YDEGEE. The CDR3 loop spans 16 amino acids. Trimming removed 3 bases from V and 0 bases from J; junction bases left unmatched: 4. The CDR3 nucleotides read TGTGCCAGCAGCTCTTTAGCGGGAGACTCCTACAATGAGCAGTTCTTC. Translated, it gives CASSSLAGDSYNEQFF.

This chain links TRBV21-1 with TRBJ2-3; the table assigns TRBD2, which was not confirmed against the DNA. TRBV21-1 counts as a pseudogene. CDR3 length: 20 amino acids. The CDR3 nucleotides read TGTGCCAGCAGCCCCCGCGGGGAGAGGACTAGCGGGAGGTGCACAGATACGCAGTATTTT. Amino acid sequence: CASSPRGERTSGRCTDTQYF.

This chain connects TRBV15 to TRBJ1-4, with 8 nucleotides matching TRBD1. Looked up from germline, CDR1 is LNHNV and CDR2 is YYDKDF (reference sequence). V shed 1 base, J shed 3 bases, and the junction held 4 bases outside the gene matches. The CDR3 loop spans 16 amino acids. The CDR3 loop reads CATSRADRGANEKLFF. The CDR3 nucleotides read TGTGCCACCAGCAGAGCTGACAGGGGTGCTAATGAAAAACTGTTTTTT.

The rearrangement uses TRBV5-5 and TRBJ2-7, with TRBD1 as a possible D gene (5 bases). The V gene's germline CDR1 is SGHKS and CDR2 YYEKEE (reference sequence). This CDR3 contains 14 residues. V gave up 2 bases and J gave up 2 bases, with 11 bases separating them. CDR3 coding DNA: TGTGCCAGCAGCTTTCGACAGACTCCCTACGAGCAGTACTTC. Translating it yields CASSFRQTPYEQYF.

J is TRBJ2-1 and V is TRBV7-2; 10 bases fit TRBD2. The CDR3 covers 14 residues. Germline assignment: CDR1 SGHTA and CDR2 FQGNSA. V lost 8 bases to trimming and J lost 6 bases; unmatched junction nucleotides: 7. The CDR3 sequence: CASHIAGGINEQFF. The CDR3 bases are TGTGCCAGCCATATAGCGGGAGGTATCAATGAGCAGTTCTTC.

The chain carries TRBV6-2 or TRBV6-3 and TRBJ2-1, with 13 bases that match TRBD2. From germline, CDR1 is MNHEY and CDR2 SVGEGT. After removal of 6 bases from V and 6 bases from J, the junction contained 5 bases not matched to a gene. The CDR3 is 15 amino acids. In nucleotides, the CDR3 is TGTGCCAGCAGCCCCAGGACTAGCGGGAGCAATGAGCAGTTCTTC. Translation: CASSPRTSGSNEQFF.

This clone was found a few times. The gene calls are TRBV7-2 and TRBJ2-1; TRBD1 aligns across 11 bases. The length of the CDR3 is 15 residues. The J segment lost 7 bases and the V segment lost 5 bases, leaving 7 bases of the junction unmatched. From germline, CDR1 is SGHTA and CDR2 FQGNSA. As DNA, the CDR3 is TGTGCCAGCAGCACGGACAGGGGGCCAGGAAATGAGCAGTTCTTC. Amino acid sequence: CASSTDRGPGNEQFF.

This clone was detected a few times. The rearrangement uses TRBV7-2 and TRBJ1-6; D possibly corresponds to TRBD1 (5 bases). Trimming removed 3 bases at V and 4 bases at J, with 13 bases between. Per the germline V gene, CDR1 is SGHTA and CDR2 is FQGNSA. The CDR3 has 16 amino acids. The CDR3: CASSLEWGGYNSPLHF. The CDR3 DNA reads TGTGCCAGCAGCTTGGAGTGGGGGGGGTATAATTCACCCCTCCACTTT.

The chain joins TRBV2 to TRBJ2-7; D gene unclear. Germline CDR1 reads SNHLY; CDR2 reads FYNNEI. The CDR3 covers 13 residues. Trimming took off 7 bases at V and 2 bases at J, with 12 bases between the two ends. The CDR3 is CASIVPQAYEQYF. As DNA, the CDR3 is TGTGCCAGCATTGTCCCCCAGGCCTACGAGCAGTACTTC.

J is TRBJ2-3 and V is TRBV5-1, with 11 bases aligning to TRBD2. Germline trimming cut 3 bases from V and 4 bases from J; bases unmatched to any gene: 4. The CDR3 has 15 amino acids. The germline gives CDR1 SGHRS, CDR2 YFSETQ. The CDR3 DNA is TGCGCCAGCAGCTCCGGGACTAGCGGCCCAGATACGCAGTATTTT. It encodes CASSSGTSGPDTQYF.

This clone has a handful of counts. The CDR3 nucleotides are TGTGCCAGCAGCTTGGGAACAGGGGGGAACACTGAAGCTTTCTTT. This gives the protein CASSLGTGGNTEAFF. The rearrangement uses TRBV5-4 and TRBJ1-1; 8 bases map to TRBD1. Germline lookup yields CDR1 SGHNT and CDR2 YYREEE (reference sequence). The CDR3 consists of 15 residues. J lost 1 base, V lost 0 bases, and 2 bases had no gene match.

The V and J genes are TRBV29-1 and TRBJ2-1, with 9 bases fitting TRBD1. Germline CDR1 and CDR2: SQVTM and ANQGSEA. The CDR3 extends over 14 amino acids. The junction had 4 bases not matched to a gene; V was cut back by 1 base and J by 6 bases. The CDR3 here is CSVEGTGVFNEQFF. CDR3 coding DNA: TGCAGCGTTGAAGGGACAGGGGTATTCAATGAGCAGTTCTTC.

The J gene is TRBJ2-1, the V gene TRBV5-1; D perhaps matches TRBD2 (5 bases). CDR1 and CDR2 (germline): SGHRS, YFSETQ. Trimming shortened V by 4 bases and J by 2 bases, and 13 bases separated the two germline ends. The CDR3 has 15 residues. The CDR3 here is CASSGLSGTYNEQFF. The CDR3 bases are TGCGCCAGCAGCGGTCTGAGCGGCACCTACAATGAGCAGTTCTTC.

This chain links TRBV7-3 with TRBJ1-3; D not certain. The CDR3 length is 13 residues. Germline V gene lookup returns CDR1 SGHTA and CDR2 FQGTGA. V was trimmed by 2 bases and J by 3 bases, leaving 5 bases between them. CDR3 loop: CASSLGLGNTIYF. CDR3 nucleotides: TGTGCCAGCAGCTTAGGGCTTGGAAACACCATATATTTT.

The rearrangement joins TRBV5-1 to TRBJ1-3; D gene ambiguous. The V gene lost 1 base and the J gene lost 0 bases, with 8 bases spanning the gap. Germline assignment: CDR1 SGHRS and CDR2 YFSETQ. The length of the CDR3 is 15 residues. Here the CDR3 reads CASSLSAVSGNTIYF. The DNA of the CDR3 is TGCGCCAGCAGCTTGTCTGCGGTCTCTGGAAACACCATATATTTT.